This TCR beta chain emerged from a study of blood T cells in healthy people across ages (dated by TCRdb to between 2014 and 2017). A note on the overall study: In model experiments, template switching captured roughly one uniquely barcoded TCR beta cDNA molecule for every two T cells. The study measured age-related changes in TCR beta repertoire diversity using deep sequencing normalized with unique cDNA molecular identifiers. The donors were divided into four age groups: young (average around 15 years), middle-aged (approximately 39), aged (roughly 60) and long-lived (about 79). Donors of different ages were randomly distributed across sequencing lanes to avoid experimental bias. The study analyzed two additional independent replicas of 1 million unique cDNA reads from the same blood draw for two donors, one aged 18 to 29 and one aged 80 or older. Findings and caveats that apply to the study as a whole: Compared with the aged group, the long-lived group had more naive CD4+ T cells, fewer expanded clones and increased TCR diversity, a pattern suggesting age selection. There was a strong correlation between observed TCR beta diversity and the percentage of naive T cells measured by flow cytometry. Bulk unsorted PBMC profiling prevented conclusive comparison of naive and antigen-experienced compartments. Estimates of total diversity based on one million sequenced T cells were considered lower bounds and underestimates. Observed TCR beta diversity per million T cells fell roughly linearly with age, and a significant reduction was already apparent by age roughly 40. Because donor CMV infection status was unknown, age-related changes in expanded clonotypes were potentially confounded.

Library creation used 5' RACE. These reads were obtained on an Illumina HiSeq 2500. A second about 7 to 11 cycle PCR used a sample-barcoded 5' primer and a J-beta primer mix. Each TCR beta cDNA molecule received a unique molecular identifier from a template-switch 5' adaptor carrying 12 random nucleotides. Each sample yielded at least 2.5 million CDR3-containing paired-end reads. All of the RNA was converted into first-strand cDNA using the Mint cDNA synthesis kit, with a TRBC-specific oligonucleotide serving as the primer. Following uracil-DNA glycosylase treatment, a first 18-cycle PCR with universal primers M1SS and BC2_uni_R was performed on all cDNA. From the authors' description of their analysis: For normalization, 1 million high-quality reads, each with a distinct molecular identifier, were randomly selected from each sample. Reads sharing molecular identifiers were discarded rather than binned into consensus sequences. MiTCR, with a Q25 quality threshold and the strictest error-elimination algorithm, was used for CDR3 identification, clonotype clustering and error correction. Lower-bound total TCR beta diversity was estimated with a nonparametric unseen species model using Euler transformation. In-frame beta chains were kept once TCRdb had trimmed the public reads at Q25 with fastp and called clones with MiXCR. Rows with one shared CDR3 protein collapse into an entry with the most common genes and DNA. The V and J calls follow TCRdb's processing rather than the paper's. The sample contains about 2 million distinct CDR3 sequences, 49% of them found a single time. Jointly, the top ten make up approximately 2.1% of the sample.

A note on this clonotype: No cognate antigen has been identified for it. No base-level quality is on record; no much larger clone is a single base apart.

Deletion took 9 bases off V and 6 bases off J, with a span of 21 bases between the germline ends. The CDR3, from cysteine to phenylalanine, totals 15 residues. Here the CDR3 DNA is all that survives: 45 bases in frame from base 1. The germline V gene encodes CDR1 SGHTA and CDR2 FQGNSA. The 39 donors, aged roughly 6 to 95 years, were systemically healthy Caucasian individuals from Russia. About 9.1 milliliters of peripheral blood were collected from each donor into EDTA-treated Vacutainer tubes. Ficoll-Paque density-gradient centrifugation was used to isolate PBMCs, with at least 6.5 million per sample. Total RNA was extracted from PBMCs with Trizol reagent, with at least 5.5 micrograms obtained per sample. For every donor, flow cytometry on a PBMC aliquot measured the percentage of naive CD45RAhigh/CD27high T cells.

This sequence originates from a middle-aged woman in good health. This sequence uses TRBV7-2 and TRBJ2-1, with the D gene uncertain. The sample taken for sequencing was blood. The CDR3 in this case is CASRTTVEQGNEQFF. The bases are TGTGCCAGTCGAACTACAGTGGAACAAGGCAATGAGCAGTTCTTC.